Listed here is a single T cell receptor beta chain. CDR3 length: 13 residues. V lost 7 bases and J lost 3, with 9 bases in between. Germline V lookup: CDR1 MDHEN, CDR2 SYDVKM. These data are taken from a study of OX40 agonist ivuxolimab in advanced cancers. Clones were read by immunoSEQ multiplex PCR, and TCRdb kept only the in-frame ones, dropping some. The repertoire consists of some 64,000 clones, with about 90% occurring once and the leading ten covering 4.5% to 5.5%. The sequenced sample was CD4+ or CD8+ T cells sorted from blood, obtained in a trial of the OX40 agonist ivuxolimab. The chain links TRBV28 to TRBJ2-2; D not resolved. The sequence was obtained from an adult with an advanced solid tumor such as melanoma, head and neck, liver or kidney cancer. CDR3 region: CASMVGYTGELFF. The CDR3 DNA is TGTGCCAGCATGGTTGGGTACACCGGGGAGCTGTTTTTT.